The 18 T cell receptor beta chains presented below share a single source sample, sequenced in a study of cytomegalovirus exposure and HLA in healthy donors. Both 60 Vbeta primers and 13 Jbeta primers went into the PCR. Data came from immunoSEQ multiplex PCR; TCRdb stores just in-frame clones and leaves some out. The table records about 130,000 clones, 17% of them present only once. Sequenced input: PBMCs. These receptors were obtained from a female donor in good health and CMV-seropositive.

CDR3 in DNA: TGTGCCAGCAGTGGGCGACAGGTTGCAGAGACCCAGTACTTC. Protein sequence: CASSGRQVAETQYF. J is TRBJ2-5 and V is TRBV2, with a possible D match to TRBD1 (6 bases). Trimming took 4 bases from V and 4 from J, leaving 13 bases between them. The CDR3 has 14 residues. The germline V gene encodes CDR1 SNHLY and CDR2 FYNNEI.

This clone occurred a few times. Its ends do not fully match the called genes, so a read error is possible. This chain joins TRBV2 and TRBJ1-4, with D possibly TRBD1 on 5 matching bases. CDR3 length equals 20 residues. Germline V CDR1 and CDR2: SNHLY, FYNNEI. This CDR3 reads CASNEYLLIPSQGKGEKLFF. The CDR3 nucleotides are TGTGCCAGCAATGAATATCTACTTATACCCAGTCAGGGCAAAGGCGAAAAACTGTTTTTT.

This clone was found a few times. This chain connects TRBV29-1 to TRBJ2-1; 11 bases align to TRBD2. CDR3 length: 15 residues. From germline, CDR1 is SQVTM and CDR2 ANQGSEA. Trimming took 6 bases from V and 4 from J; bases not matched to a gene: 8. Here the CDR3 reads CSVSSSGGFYNEQFF. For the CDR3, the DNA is TGCAGCGTATCCTCTAGCGGGGGGTTTTACAATGAGCAGTTCTTC.

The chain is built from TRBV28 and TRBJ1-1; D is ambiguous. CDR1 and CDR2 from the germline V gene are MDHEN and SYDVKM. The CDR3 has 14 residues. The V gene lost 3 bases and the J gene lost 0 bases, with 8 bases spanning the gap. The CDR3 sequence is CASSFPDMNTEAFF. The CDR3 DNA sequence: TGTGCCAGCAGTTTCCCAGACATGAACACTGAAGCTTTCTTT. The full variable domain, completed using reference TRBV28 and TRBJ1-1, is DVKVTQSSRYLVKRTGEKVFLECVQDMDHENMFWYRQDPGLGLRLIYFSYDVKMKEKGDIPEGYSVSREKKERFSLILESASTNQTSMYLCASSFPDMNTEAFFGQGTRLTVV.

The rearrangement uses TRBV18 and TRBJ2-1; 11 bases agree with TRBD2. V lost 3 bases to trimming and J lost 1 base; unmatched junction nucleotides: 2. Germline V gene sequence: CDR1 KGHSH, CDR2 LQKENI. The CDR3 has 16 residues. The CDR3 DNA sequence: TGTGCCAGCTCACCCCTAGCGGGGGGTTCCTACAATGAGCAGTTCTTC. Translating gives CASSPLAGGSYNEQFF.

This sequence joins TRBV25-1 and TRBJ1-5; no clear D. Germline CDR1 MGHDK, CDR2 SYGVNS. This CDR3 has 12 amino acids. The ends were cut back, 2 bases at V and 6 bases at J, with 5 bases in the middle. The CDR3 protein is CASSEGRQPQHF. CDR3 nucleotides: TGTGCCAGCAGTGAAGGGCGTCAGCCCCAGCATTTT.

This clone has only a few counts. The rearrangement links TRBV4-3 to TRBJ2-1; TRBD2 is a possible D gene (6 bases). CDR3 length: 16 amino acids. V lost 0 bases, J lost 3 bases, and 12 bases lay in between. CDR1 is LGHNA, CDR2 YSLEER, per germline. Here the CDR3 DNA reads TGCGCCAGCAGCCAAGATTTACGGGGGTTCTACAATGAGCAGTTCTTC. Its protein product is CASSQDLRGFYNEQFF.

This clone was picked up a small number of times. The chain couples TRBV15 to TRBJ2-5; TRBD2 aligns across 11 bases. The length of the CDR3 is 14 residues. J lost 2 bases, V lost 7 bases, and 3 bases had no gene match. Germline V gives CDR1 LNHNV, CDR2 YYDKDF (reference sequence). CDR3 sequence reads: CATTLAGGQETQYF. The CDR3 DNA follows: TGTGCCACCACCCTAGCGGGAGGACAAGAGACCCAGTACTTC.

The DNA for the CDR3 is TGTGCCAGCAGAAGCGAACCGGGACTAGCGGTAGAGACCCAGTACTTC. Its protein is CASRSEPGLAVETQYF. The rearrangement links TRBV2 to TRBJ2-5, with 11 bases lining up with TRBD2. The CDR3 length is 16 residues. Trimming at V came to 6 bases and at J to 4 bases, leaving 10 bases not matched to a gene. Germline CDR1 SNHLY, CDR2 FYNNEI.

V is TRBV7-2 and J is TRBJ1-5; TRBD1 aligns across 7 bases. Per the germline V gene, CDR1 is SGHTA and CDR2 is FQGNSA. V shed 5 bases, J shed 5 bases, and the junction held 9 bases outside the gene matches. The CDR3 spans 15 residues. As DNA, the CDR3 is TGTGCCAGCAGCCCCCGGACAGGAGCGGATCAGCCCCAGCATTTT. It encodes CASSPRTGADQPQHF.

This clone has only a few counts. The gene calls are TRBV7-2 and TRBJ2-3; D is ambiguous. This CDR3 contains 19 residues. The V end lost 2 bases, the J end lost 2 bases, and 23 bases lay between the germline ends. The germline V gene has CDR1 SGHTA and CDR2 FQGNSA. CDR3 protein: CASSLISRRYMEATDTQYF. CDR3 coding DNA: TGTGCCAGCAGCTTAATTTCGCGGCGCTATATGGAAGCCACAGATACGCAGTATTTT.

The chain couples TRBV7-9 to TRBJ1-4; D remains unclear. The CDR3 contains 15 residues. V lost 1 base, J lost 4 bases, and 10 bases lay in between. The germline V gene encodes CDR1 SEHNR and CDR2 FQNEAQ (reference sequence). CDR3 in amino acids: CASSLDAEDNEKLFF. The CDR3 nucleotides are TGTGCCAGCAGCTTAGATGCAGAAGATAATGAAAAACTGTTTTTT.

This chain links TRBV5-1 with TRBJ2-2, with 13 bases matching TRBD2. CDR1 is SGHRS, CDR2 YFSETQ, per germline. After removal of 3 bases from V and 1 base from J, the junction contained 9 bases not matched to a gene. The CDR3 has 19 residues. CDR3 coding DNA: TGCGCCAGCAGCTCGCCACTAGCGGGAGGGCCGATGAACACCGGGGAGCTGTTTTTT. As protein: CASSSPLAGGPMNTGELFF. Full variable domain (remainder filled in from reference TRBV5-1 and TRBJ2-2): KAGVTQTPRYLIKTRGQQVTLSCSPISGHRSVSWYQQTPGQGLQFLFEYFSETQRNKGNFPGRFSGRQFSNSRSEMNVSTLELGDSALYLCASSSPLAGGPMNTGELFFGEGSRLTVL.

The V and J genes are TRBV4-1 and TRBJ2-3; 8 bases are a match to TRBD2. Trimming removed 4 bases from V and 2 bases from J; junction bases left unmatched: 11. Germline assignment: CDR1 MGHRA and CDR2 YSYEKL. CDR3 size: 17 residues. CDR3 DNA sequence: TGCGCCAGCAGCCCATTGGTACTAGCGGCAAACACAGATACGCAGTATTTT. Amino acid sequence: CASSPLVLAANTDTQYF.

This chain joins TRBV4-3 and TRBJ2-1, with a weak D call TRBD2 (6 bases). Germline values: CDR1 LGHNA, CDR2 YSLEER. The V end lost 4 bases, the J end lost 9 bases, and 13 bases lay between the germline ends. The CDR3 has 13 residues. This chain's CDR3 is CASSLNWRGEQFF. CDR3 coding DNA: TGCGCCAGCAGCCTAAACTGGAGGGGTGAGCAGTTCTTC.

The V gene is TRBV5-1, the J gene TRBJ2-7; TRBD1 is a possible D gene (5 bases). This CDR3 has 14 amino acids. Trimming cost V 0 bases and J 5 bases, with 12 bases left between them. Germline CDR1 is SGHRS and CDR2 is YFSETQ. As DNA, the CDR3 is TGCGCCAGCAGCTTGGCCCTCGACAGCGACGAGCAGTACTTC. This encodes CASSLALDSDEQYF. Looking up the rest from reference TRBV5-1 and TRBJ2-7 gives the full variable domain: KAGVTQTPRYLIKTRGQQVTLSCSPISGHRSVSWYQQTPGQGLQFLFEYFSETQRNKGNFPGRFSGRQFSNSRSEMNVSTLELGDSALYLCASSLALDSDEQYFGPGTRLTVT.

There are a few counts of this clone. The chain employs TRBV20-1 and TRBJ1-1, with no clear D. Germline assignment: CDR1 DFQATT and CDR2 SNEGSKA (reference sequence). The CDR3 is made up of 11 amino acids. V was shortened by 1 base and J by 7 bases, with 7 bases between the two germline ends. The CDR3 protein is CSARAGVEAFF. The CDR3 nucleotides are TGCAGTGCTAGAGCCGGGGTTGAAGCTTTCTTT.

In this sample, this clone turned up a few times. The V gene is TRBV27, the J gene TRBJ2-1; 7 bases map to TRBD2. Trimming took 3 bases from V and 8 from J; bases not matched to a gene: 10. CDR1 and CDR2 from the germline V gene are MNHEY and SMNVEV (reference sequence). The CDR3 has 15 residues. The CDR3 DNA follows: TGTGCCAGCAGTTTTGGACTAGACCGTCCGGATGAGCAGTTCTTC. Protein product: CASSFGLDRPDEQFF.